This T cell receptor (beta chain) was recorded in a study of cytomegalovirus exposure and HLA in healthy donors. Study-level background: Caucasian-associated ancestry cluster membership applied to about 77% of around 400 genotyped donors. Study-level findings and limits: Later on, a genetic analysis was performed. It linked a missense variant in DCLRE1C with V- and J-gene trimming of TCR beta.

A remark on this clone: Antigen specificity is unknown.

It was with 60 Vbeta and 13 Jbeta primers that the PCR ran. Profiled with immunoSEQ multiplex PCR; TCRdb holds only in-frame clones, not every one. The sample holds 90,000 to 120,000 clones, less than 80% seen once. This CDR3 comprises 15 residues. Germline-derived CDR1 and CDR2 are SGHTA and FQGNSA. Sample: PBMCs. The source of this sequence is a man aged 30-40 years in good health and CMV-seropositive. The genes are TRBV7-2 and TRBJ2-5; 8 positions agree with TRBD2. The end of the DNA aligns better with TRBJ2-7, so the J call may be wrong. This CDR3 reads CASTLGGGYSYEQYF. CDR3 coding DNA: TGTGCCAGCACCTTGGGCGGGGGGTACTCCTACGAGCAGTACTTC.